Included here is one TCR beta chain sequence, with context. Its cognate antigen has yet to be identified. Base qualities are not provided; no much larger clone lies one nucleotide away. Library preparation was by the immunoSEQ multiplex PCR assay. For the multiplex PCR, a mixture combining 60 forward primers for TCR Vbeta segments and 13 reverse primers for TCR Jbeta segments was used. The CDR3 region of rearranged TCR beta genes was amplified from genomic DNA by a multiplex PCR assay. On the Illumina HiSeq System, the amplified TCR beta libraries were sequenced as 87-base-pair reads. In the authors' own workflow: A later analysis tallied tens of millions of unique TCR beta chains across the 666 repertoires, and approximately 11 million of those chains were shared by two or more donors. A nearest-neighbor algorithm error-corrected the raw reads and collapsed the reads into unique sequences, merging closely related sequences to remove PCR and sequencing errors. To assign V, D and J gene segments, CDR3 sequences were aligned to IMGT reference sequences. For a sequence to be retained, a match of at least six nucleotides to both a V gene segment and a J gene segment was required. Rearrangements were classified as productive when the CDR3 lacked stop codons and remained in frame with V and J, and all other rearrangements were classified as non-productive. CDR3 was defined by IMGT convention, running from the second conserved V-encoded cysteine to the conserved J-encoded phenylalanine. Sequences without an unambiguous match to a single V gene segment were excluded from the earlier analysis of approximately 560 of the donors. An earlier analysis of some 610 of the donors called V segments functional above 56.7% productive rearrangements and segregating when the between-donor standard deviation exceeded 5%. A statistical classification framework was built to diagnose cytomegalovirus status from the catalog of TCR beta chain sequences. V and J gene assignment, in a later analysis, came from comparing TCR nucleotide sequences with IMGT/GENE-DB human TR gene sequences. A later analysis assigned CDR3 sequences and most-parsimonious VDJ recombination scenarios with the TCRdist pipeline. In a later analysis, each TCR beta chain was defined by its CDR3 amino acid sequence together with its V-gene family, and reads without a unique V-gene family were excluded. To address suspected cross-contamination and a sequencing artifact, a later analysis removed 550 to 750 highly shared, low-generation-probability nucleotide sequences. In a later analysis, a clonal expansion index for each public chain was calculated from normalized within-repertoire ranks of inferred template counts. In a later analysis, generation probabilities were computed with a VDJ recombination model fitted to out-of-frame rearrangements, and the resulting probabilities were checked against IGoR. In a later analysis, hypergeometric tests were used to score TCR-TCR, TCR-HLA and TCR-CMV co-occurrence, with a repertoire-size bias correction applied to TCR pairs. To estimate false discovery rates, a later analysis permuted the HLA or CMV assignments 20 times. A later analysis grouped co-occurring TCRs with DBSCAN, adding TCRdist sequence similarity when clustering within HLA-allele-positive subsets. For co-occurrence clustering, repertoires with fewer than 30,000 or more than 120,000 public chains were excluded, along with roughly 5 repertoires with anomalous nucleotide sharing. The clones in this table, taken by TCRdb from immuneACCESS, are in-frame only. Not every clone is retained; where verified, under half of the shortfall comes from an unresolved V gene, and the cause of the rest is unknown. V and J calls and clone size are those listed in that table; D and trimming were worked out from the DNA. The sample yields around 140,000 clones; roughly 70% were counted once. The top ten clonotypes cover around 4.2% of the sample.

The cohort was made up of approximately 670 healthy bone marrow donors. At the time of sampling, every cohort member was nominally healthy, though immune exposures that went unrecorded were likely present. The donor was CMV seropositive and was included in the group of 250 to 300 seropositive cohort members. A peripheral blood sample was collected from each donor, and TCR beta sequencing was performed on peripheral blood mononuclear cells. The Qiagen DNeasy Blood Extraction Kit was used to extract genomic DNA from the blood cell samples. Per the germline V gene, MNHNS is the CDR1 and SASEGT is the CDR2. Trimming takes 8 bases off V and 0 bases off J; junction bases not matched to a gene: 4. Taken from cysteine to phenylalanine, the CDR3 has 15 residues. The entry retains the CDR3 DNA only, 45 bases that are in frame from base 1. The data belong to a study of cytomegalovirus exposure and HLA in healthy donors (TCRdb year 2017). General notes on the study: An earlier analysis of approximately 590 of the donors reported approximately 290 Gb of sequence data and about 100 million unique TCR beta sequences from some 180 million T cells. An early release that covered fewer than 800 HLA-typed donors contained about 290 gigabases of sequencing data and about 93 million unique TCR sequences. Of the roughly 390 genotyped donors, approximately 80% were placed in the genetic ancestry cluster associated with self-reported Caucasian donors. The study aimed to test whether signatures of past pathogen exposure could be identified by cataloging public T cell receptors. The study profiled the T cell repertoires of about 640 subjects by immunosequencing and related them to cytomegalovirus serostatus. In addition to the first cohort of 666 subjects, a separate validation cohort of 130 or so different subjects was used. To predict cytomegalovirus infection status, the study brought together high-throughput TCR immunosequencing, statistical association of individual TCRs with disease status, and machine learning. To study patterns of TCR occurrence, a later analysis re-analyzed previously published TCR beta repertoires from 500 to 850 donors and added high-resolution HLA genotyping. In the later analysis, no new phenotypic data were used to find candidate immune exposures; instead, reliance was placed on TCR beta sequences and their occurrence across donors. An earlier analysis of about 600 of the donors used high-throughput TCR beta sequencing to judge whether each TCR beta V gene segment behaved as functional or pseudogenic. Alongside the repertoire data, information on donor age, sex, ethnicity and CMV serostatus was compiled. A later genetic analysis took genome-wide SNP genotypes for about 65% of the 666 donors and used that subset as a discovery cohort. Every discovery cohort repertoire had been produced on one sequencing platform. Class I and class II HLA loci were covered by the typing at four-digit resolution. Typing coverage varied by locus: roughly 620-630 donors for A, B, C, DRB1 and DQB1; 500 to 550 for DQA1; some 610 for DPA1; about 450 for DPB1. Four to six DR-DQ haplotypes were handled as single units for association and clustering, since linkage in the cohort was strong. Across some 400 genotyped donors of the cohort, an average of about 250,000 unique TCR beta nucleotide sequences per donor were sequenced, and around 19% of those sequences were non-productive. Overall study outcomes, separate from this receptor: In vitro tests confirmed that a few of the cytomegalovirus-associated TCR beta chains recognize cytomegalovirus antigens. In a later analysis, HLA-associated TCR beta chains were found to be more clonally expanded and to have lower generation probabilities than equally common non-associated chains. The cohort was sequenced for TCR beta chains only, and without alpha or paired-chain data the features that could be detected were limited. Sequencing depth was assumed to be roughly uniform across donors in the presence/absence analyses, though that assumption may not hold. According to a later analysis, most CMV-associated TCR beta chains appeared to be HLA-restricted, and the HLA associations seemed to be driven largely by CMV exposure. Specific HLA alleles were associated with 15,000 to 20,000 TCR beta sequences at a false discovery rate of 0.05 in a later analysis. A further reported finding was that TCR beta sequences accurately predicted the HLA-A and HLA-B alleles for most subjects in the first cohort. Strong co-occurrence of HLA alleles, especially DR and DQ, made assigning TCR associations to individual alleles difficult. It was suggested by the authors that the approach could potentially be generalized to other disease states and immunological phenotypes. Linkage disequilibrium might explain the correlated functional status among segregating V segments, but an unknown experimental factor could not be ruled out. A cluster of highly shared sequence variants was judged likely to represent a technical artifact of the sequencing pipeline. In a later genetic analysis, fewer N-insertions in productive TCRs were reported among donors in an Asian-associated ancestry cluster than the 666-donor mean. The classifier was reported to diagnose cytomegalovirus status with high specificity and sensitivity in both the original and validation cohorts. Most TCR sequences were seen in very few donors, while some public TCRs were found in many individuals. The only immune exposure information available for the cohort was CMV serostatus. In an earlier analysis of 587 of the donors, most TCR beta V segments appeared in productive rearrangements about 90% or about 30% of the time, broadly matching IMGT annotations. Because counts were too low, more than 15 rarely observed V segments, including chromosome 9 orphons, were left out of the earlier analysis of approximately 500 of the donors. In a later analysis, several top co-occurrence clusters were reported to appear linked to parvovirus B19, influenza, CMV and Epstein-Barr virus. Because HLA typing was unavailable for some donors at each locus, only the typed subset was used in association tests. Because the 87-base-pair reads could not distinguish some IMGT-functional V segments, including TRBV6-2 and TRBV6-3, those segments were excluded. A later analysis found that TCR association rates varied across HLA loci, with DRB1 alleles showing the most associated TCRs and HLA-C alleles the fewest. In the study, approximately 150 TCR beta chains were listed as associated with cytomegalovirus. V-gene and J-gene trimming of TCR beta chains was associated with a missense DCLRE1C variant in a later genetic analysis, and the association was replicated in an independent cohort.

The clonotype was recovered from a man between 45 and 60 years old in good health and CMV-seropositive. The sample consisted of PBMCs. The chain employs TRBV6-1 and TRBJ2-3, with 11 bases in between that match TRBD2. Here the CDR3 is given as CASERLAGSTDTQYF. The nucleotides are TGTGCCAGCGAAAGACTAGCGGGGAGCACAGATACGCAGTATTTT.